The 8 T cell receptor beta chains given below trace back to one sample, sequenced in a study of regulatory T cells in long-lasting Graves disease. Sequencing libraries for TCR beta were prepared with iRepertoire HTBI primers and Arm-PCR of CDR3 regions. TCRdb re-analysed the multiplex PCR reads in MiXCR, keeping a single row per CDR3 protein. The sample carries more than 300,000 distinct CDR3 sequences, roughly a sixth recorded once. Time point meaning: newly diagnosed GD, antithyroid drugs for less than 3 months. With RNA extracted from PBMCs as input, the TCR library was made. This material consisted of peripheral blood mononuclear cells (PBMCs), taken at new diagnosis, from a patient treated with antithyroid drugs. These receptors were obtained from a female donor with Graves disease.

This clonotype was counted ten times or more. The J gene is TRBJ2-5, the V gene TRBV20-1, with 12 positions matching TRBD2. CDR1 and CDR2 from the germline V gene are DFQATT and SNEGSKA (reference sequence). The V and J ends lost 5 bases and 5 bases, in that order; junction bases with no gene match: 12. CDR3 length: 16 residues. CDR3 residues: CSASGLAGYRKETQYF. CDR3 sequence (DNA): TGCAGTGCTTCTGGACTAGCGGGGTATCGGAAGGAGACCCAGTACTTC.

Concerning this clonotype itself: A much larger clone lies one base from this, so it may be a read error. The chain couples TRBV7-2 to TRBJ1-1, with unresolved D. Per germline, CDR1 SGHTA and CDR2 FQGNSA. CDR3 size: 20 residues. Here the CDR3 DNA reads TGTGCCTGCAGCTCCCAAACGGTGATCGCCATGGGCCCTGGGAACACTGAAGCTTTCTTT. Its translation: CACSSQTVIAMGPGNTEAFF.

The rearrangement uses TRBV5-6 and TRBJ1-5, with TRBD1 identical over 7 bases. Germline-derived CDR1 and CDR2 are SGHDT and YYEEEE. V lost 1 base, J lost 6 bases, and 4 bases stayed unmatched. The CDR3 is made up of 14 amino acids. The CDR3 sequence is CASSLTGVAQPQHF. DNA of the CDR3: TGTGCCAGCAGCTTGACAGGGGTAGCTCAGCCCCAGCATTTT.

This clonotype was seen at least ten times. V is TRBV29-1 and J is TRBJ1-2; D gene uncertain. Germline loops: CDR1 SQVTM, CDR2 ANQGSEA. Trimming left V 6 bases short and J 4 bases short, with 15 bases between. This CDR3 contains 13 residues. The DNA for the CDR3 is TGCAGCGTGATGGACGGCGGGAGCTATGGCTACACCTTC. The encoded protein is CSVMDGGSYGYTF.

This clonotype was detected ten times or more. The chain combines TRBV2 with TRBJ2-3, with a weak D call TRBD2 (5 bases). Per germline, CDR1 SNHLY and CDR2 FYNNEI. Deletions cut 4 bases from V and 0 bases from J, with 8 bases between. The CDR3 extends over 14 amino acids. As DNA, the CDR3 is TGTGCCAGCAGTGTAGGGAGTAGCACAGATACGCAGTATTTT. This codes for CASSVGSSTDTQYF.

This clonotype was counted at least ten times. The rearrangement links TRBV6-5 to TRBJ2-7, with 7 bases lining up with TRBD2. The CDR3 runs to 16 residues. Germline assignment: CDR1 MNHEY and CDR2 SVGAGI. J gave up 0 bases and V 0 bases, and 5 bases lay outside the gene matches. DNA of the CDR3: TGTGCCAGCAGTTACTCGGCTAGCGGAAGCTCCTACGAGCAGTACTTC. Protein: CASSYSASGSSYEQYF.

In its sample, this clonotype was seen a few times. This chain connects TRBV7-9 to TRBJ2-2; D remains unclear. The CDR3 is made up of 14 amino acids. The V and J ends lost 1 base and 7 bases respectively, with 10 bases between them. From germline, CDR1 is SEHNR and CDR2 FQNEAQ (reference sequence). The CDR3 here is CASSLDPSSGELFF. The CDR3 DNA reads TGTGCCAGCAGCTTAGACCCTTCAAGCGGGGAGCTGTTTTTT.

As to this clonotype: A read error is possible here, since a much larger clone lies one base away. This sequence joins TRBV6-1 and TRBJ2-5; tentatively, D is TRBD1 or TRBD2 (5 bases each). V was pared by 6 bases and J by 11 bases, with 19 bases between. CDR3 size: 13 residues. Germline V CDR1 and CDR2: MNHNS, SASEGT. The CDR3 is CASRDGTNNEQYF. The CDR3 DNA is TGTGCCAGCAGGGACGGGACCAACAATGAGCAGTACTTC.